Given below is one TCR beta chain in context. CDR3 length: 13 amino acids. Germline assignment: CDR1 SGHTS and CDR2 YDEGEE. V lost 4 bases, J lost 4 bases, and 9 bases lay in between. As to time point: baseline, week 1 (first vaccination visit). Treatment reported: pre-vaccination baseline after standard-of-care therapy. The record originates from a study of a mutant IDH1 vaccine in newly diagnosed glioma. The table came from immunoSEQ multiplex PCR; TCRdb's copy has only in-frame clones and leaves some out. The profile covers tens of thousands of clones, with about three quarters appearing a single time and 1.8% taken by the ten largest.

The TCR originated in a woman aged 40 to 55 with glioma. Sequences were derived from PBMCs, sampled from a glioma patient treated with radiotherapy, temozolomide or both. The chain has TRBV5-8 and TRBJ1-5; TRBD1 might be the D (5 bases). CDR3 region: CASSPGQNQPQHF. For the CDR3, the DNA is TGTGCCAGCAGCCCGGGGCAGAATCAGCCCCAGCATTTT.